This T cell receptor beta chain was found in a study of T cell changes during pregnancy in multiple sclerosis. The repertoire was sequenced with immunoSEQ multiplex PCR; TCRdb's copy has only in-frame clones and lacks some. This sample yields some 54,000 clones, of which 85% to 95% are seen a single time; around 3.5% belongs to the top ten. J lost 3 bases, V lost 5 bases, and 8 bases had no gene match. Germline V CDR1 and CDR2: SEHNR, FQNEAQ (reference sequence). This CDR3 is 15 amino acids long. The input for sequencing was CD8+ T cells from peripheral blood mononuclear cells, taken in the third trimester of pregnancy. The rearrangement uses TRBV7-9 and TRBJ2-7; TRBD1 matches 9 bases. The sequence came from a female donor with multiple sclerosis, enrolled in a pregnancy study. DNA for the CDR3: TGTGCCAGCAGCCAACCCCCGGGACAGGGCTACGAGCAGTACTTC. Amino acid sequence: CASSQPPGQGYEQYF.